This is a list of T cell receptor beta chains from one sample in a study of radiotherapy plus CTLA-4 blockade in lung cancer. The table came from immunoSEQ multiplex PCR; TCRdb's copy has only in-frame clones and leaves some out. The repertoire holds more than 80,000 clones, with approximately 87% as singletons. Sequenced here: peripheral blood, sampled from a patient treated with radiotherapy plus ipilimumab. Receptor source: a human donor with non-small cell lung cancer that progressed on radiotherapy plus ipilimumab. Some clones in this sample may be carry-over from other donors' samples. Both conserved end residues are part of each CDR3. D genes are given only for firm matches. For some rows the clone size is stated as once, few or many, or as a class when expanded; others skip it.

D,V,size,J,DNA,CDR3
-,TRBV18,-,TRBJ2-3,TGTGCCAGCTCACCACGGTCTACGAACACAGATACGCAGTATTTT,CASSPRSTNTDTQYF
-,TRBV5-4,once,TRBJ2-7,TGTGCCAGCAGCTTGGCCGGTAGTTACTACGAGCAGTACTTC,CASSLAGSYYEQYF
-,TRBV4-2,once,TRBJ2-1,TGTGCCAGCAGCCAAACCGGACAGACCAATGAGCAGTTCTTC,CASSQTGQTNEQFF
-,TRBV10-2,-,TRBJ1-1,TGCGCCAGCAGTGGCGCTCTTGAAGCTTTCTTT,CASSGALEAFF
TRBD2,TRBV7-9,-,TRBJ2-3,TGTGCCAGCAGCTTTAAGCGGGGTACATCAGATACGCAGTATTTT,CASSFKRGTSDTQYF
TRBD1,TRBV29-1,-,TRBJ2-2,TGCAGCACGACAGGGGCCCCCTCTAACACCGGGGAGCTGTTTTTT,CSTTGAPSNTGELFF
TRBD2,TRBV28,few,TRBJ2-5,TGTGCCAGCAGTTCCCCGTTCCTATCCCGGGGGGAAGAGACCCAGTACTTC,CASSSPFLSRGEETQYF
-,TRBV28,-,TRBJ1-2,TGTGCCAGCAGCCGACGGAGGTATGGCTACACCTTC,CASSRRRYGYTF
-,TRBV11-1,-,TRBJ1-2,TGTGCCAGCATACTAATGGCGGCAGCCTATGGCTACACCTTC,CASILMAAAYGYTF
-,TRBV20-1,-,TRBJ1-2,TGCAGTTTTTGGGACTATGGCTACACCTTC,CSFWDYGYTF
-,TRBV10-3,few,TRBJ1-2,TGTGCCATCAGTGACGGACGGGGAAACTATGGCTACACCTTC,CAISDGRGNYGYTF
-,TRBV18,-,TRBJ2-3,TGTGCCAGCTCACCAGGGACGGCTACCACAGATACGCAGTATTTT,CASSPGTATTDTQYF
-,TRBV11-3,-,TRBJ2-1,TGTGCCAGCAGCTTAGACGGGCAGGGGTCGTATGAGCAGTTCTTC,CASSLDGQGSYEQFF
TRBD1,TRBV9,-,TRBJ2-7,TGTGCCAGCAGCGTCTTACCGGAGGGACAGGGGACCTACGAGCAGTACTTC,CASSVLPEGQGTYEQYF
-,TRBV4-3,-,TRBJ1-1,TGCGCCAGCAGCCAAGACTCCGGGTACCCGAACACTGAAGCTTTCTTT,CASSQDSGYPNTEAFF
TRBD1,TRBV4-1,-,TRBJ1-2,TGCGCCAGCAGCCAAACAGGGGGACCGGGGGGTGGCTACACCTTC,CASSQTGGPGGGYTF
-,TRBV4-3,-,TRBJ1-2,TGCGCCAGCAGCCAATCTTACAACTATGGCTACACCTTC,CASSQSYNYGYTF
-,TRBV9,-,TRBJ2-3,TGTGCCAGCAGCTCCCGTGCGGCCCCTCGTGAGTTGGATACGCAGTATTTT,CASSSRAAPRELDTQYF
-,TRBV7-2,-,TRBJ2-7,TGTGCCAGCAAATTTGACAGGTACCCCTCCTACGAGCAGTACTTC,CASKFDRYPSYEQYF
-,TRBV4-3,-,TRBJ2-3,TGCGCCAGCAGCCAAGTTGGTGGTTCTAGCACAGATACGCAGTATTTT,CASSQVGGSSTDTQYF
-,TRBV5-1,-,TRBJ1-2,TGCGCCAGCAGCCCGGGGGGCACGGGGAACTATGGCTACACCTTC,CASSPGGTGNYGYTF
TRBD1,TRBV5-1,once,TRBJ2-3,TGCGCCAGCAGCACTTTAACAGGGGTTGGAACAGATACGCAGTATTTT,CASSTLTGVGTDTQYF
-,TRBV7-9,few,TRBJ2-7,TGTGCCAGTGAGGGGGAGCCCTACGAGCAGTACTTC,CASEGEPYEQYF
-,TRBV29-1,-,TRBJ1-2,TGCAGCGTTGACAGAGCCAGAGCTAACTATGGCTACACCTTC,CSVDRARANYGYTF
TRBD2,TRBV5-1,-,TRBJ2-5,TGCGCCAGCAGCTTCCAACTAGCGGGGGTCCAAGAGACCCAGTACTTC,CASSFQLAGVQETQYF
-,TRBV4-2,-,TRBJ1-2,TGTGCCAGCAGCCAAGGACATACGGAAAACTATGGCTACACCTTC,CASSQGHTENYGYTF
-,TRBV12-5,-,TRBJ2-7,TGTGCTAGTGGTTTGGGTTGGGGGCAAGGCGAGCAGTACTTC,CASGLGWGQGEQYF
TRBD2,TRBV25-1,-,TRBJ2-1,TGTGCCAGCAGTGCCCCGGGGGGGGACGTCAATGAGCAGTTCTTC,CASSAPGGDVNEQFF
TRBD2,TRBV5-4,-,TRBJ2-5,TGTGCCAGCAGCCCCTCTAGCGGGGGGGAGACCCAGTACTTC,CASSPSSGGETQYF
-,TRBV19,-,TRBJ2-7,TGTGCCAGTAGTCGACAGGTGAGCTCCTACGAGCAGTACTTC,CASSRQVSSYEQYF
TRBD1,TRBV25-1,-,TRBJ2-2,TGTGCCAGCAGTGATTCAGGGGGTCAGAACACCGGGGAGCTGTTTTTT,CASSDSGGQNTGELFF
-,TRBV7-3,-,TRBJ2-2,TGTGCCAGCAGCTTAGGCGCTAGGAGGGGCGGGGAGCTGTTTTTT,CASSLGARRGGELFF
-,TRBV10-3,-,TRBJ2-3,TGTGCCACCGTAAGTGGCAACACAGATACGCAGTATTTT,CATVSGNTDTQYF
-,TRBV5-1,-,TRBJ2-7,TGCGCCCGCAGCTGGGCCGGGGGCAGGGGGGAGGTGGATCACGCCTACGAGCAGTACTTC,CARSWAGGRGEVDHAYEQYF
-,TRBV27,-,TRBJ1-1,TGTGCCAGCAGTTTAAGGACAGCCAACACTGAAGCTTTCTTT,CASSLRTANTEAFF
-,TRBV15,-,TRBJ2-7,TGTGCCACCAGCACAGGCCAGCTATACGAGCAGTACTTC,CATSTGQLYEQYF
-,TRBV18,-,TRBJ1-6,TGTGCCAGCTCAGTACAGGGAAGGAATTCACCCCTCCACTTT,CASSVQGRNSPLHF
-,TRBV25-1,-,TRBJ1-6,TGTGCCAGCAGTGAGGGGGATTCACCCCTCCACTTT,CASSEGDSPLHF
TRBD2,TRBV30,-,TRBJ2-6,TGTAAAGCGGGGGCTGGGGCCAACGTCCTGACTTTC,CKAGAGANVLTF
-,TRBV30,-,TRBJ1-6,TGTGCCTGGAGTGCCTATAATTCACCCCTCCACTTT,CAWSAYNSPLHF
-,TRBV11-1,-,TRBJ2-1,TGTGCCAGCAGTTTCATTAGTTCCTACAATGAGCAGTTCTTC,CASSFISSYNEQFF
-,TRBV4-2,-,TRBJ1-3,TGTGCCAGCAGCCAGGGACATCATGACTCTGGAAACACCATATATTTT,CASSQGHHDSGNTIYF
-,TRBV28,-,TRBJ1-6,TGTGCCAGCTCCACGTCAGGGTATACTTTTACACCCCTCCACTTT,CASSTSGYTFTPLHF
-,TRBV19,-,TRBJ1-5,TGTGCCAGTAGTATACTTTCGGGCGGGGTTCTGCGGAATCAGCCCCAGCATTTT,CASSILSGGVLRNQPQHF
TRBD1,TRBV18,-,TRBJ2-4,TGTGCCAGCTCACCACCGGGACAGAGCCCATTAGCCAAAAACATTCAGTACTTC,CASSPPGQSPLAKNIQYF
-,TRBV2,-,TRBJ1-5,TGTGCCAGCAGTGAGTTCACAGATCTTGGGCGCAATCAGCCCCAGCATTTT,CASSEFTDLGRNQPQHF